A selection of T cell receptor beta chains follows, all from one sample in a study of CD8 T cells in Susac syndrome. TCRdb itself ran the immunoSEQ multiplex PCR reads through MiXCR, one entry per CDR3 protein. This table has 250,000 to 300,000 distinct CDR3 sequences, around 84% appearing once. Sequencing was done on a sample of CD8+ T cells from PBMCs. All receptors derive from a human donor with multiple sclerosis. Each CDR3 is given with its conserved first and last residue. D genes are given only for firm matches. Not all rows give a size; the values are once, few, many and, for expanded clones, a class.

size: -
J: TRBJ2-7
D: TRBD1
V: TRBV10-3
DNA: TGTGCCATCAGCGCTGGGGACAGGGGGCGGGAGCAGTACTTC
CDR3: CAISAGDRGREQYF

size: -
J: TRBJ2-1
D: TRBD2
V: TRBV29-1
DNA: TGCAGCGTGGAGATAGGACTAGCGGGAGATAAGGACAAGTTCTGGAATGAGCAGTTCTTC
CDR3: CSVEIGLAGDKDKFWNEQFF

size: few
J: TRBJ2-3
D: TRBD2
V: TRBV12-3/TRBV12-4
DNA: TGTGCCAGCAGTCTAGCGGCTAGCACAGATACGCAGTATTTT
CDR3: CASSLAASTDTQYF

size: -
J: TRBJ2-7
D: TRBD2
V: TRBV9
DNA: TGTGCCAGCAGTGGTTCGGCTAGCGGGCCCTCCTACGAGCAGTACTTC
CDR3: CASSGSASGPSYEQYF

size: -
J: TRBJ2-7
D: -
V: TRBV19
DNA: TGTGCCAGTAGTATGTTAGGGCAGGACGAGCAGTACTTC
CDR3: CASSMLGQDEQYF

size: -
J: TRBJ1-4
D: -
V: TRBV2
DNA: TGTGCCAGCGGTCGTGCTAATGAAAAACTGTTTTTT
CDR3: CASGRANEKLFF

size: -
J: TRBJ1-1
D: -
V: TRBV20-1
DNA: TGCAGTGCTACGGGACGGTTCATGAACACTGAAGCTTTCTTT
CDR3: CSATGRFMNTEAFF

size: -
J: TRBJ2-7
D: TRBD2
V: TRBV6-2/TRBV6-3
DNA: TGTGCCAGCAGTTACTCGATGACTGGGAGGGCAATCAACGAGCAGTACTTC
CDR3: CASSYSMTGRAINEQYF

size: once
J: TRBJ1-5
D: TRBD1
V: TRBV20-1
DNA: TGCAGTGCTAGAGAACCGACAGGGGGCAATCAGCCCCAGCATTTT
CDR3: CSAREPTGGNQPQHF

size: -
J: TRBJ2-2
D: TRBD2
V: TRBV9
DNA: TGTGCCAGCAGCGCCGGGACTAGCGGGACGAGGGGGGAGCTGTTTTTT
CDR3: CASSAGTSGTRGELFF

size: -
J: TRBJ1-4
D: TRBD1
V: TRBV30
DNA: TGTGCCTGGAGTCCTAGGGACAGGGGGCCGGAGGAAAAACTGTTTTTT
CDR3: CAWSPRDRGPEEKLFF

size: -
J: TRBJ2-7
D: -
V: TRBV27
DNA: TGTGCCAGCAGTTCCTACACGGGTCGGGAGCAGTACTTC
CDR3: CASSSYTGREQYF

size: -
J: TRBJ2-6
D: TRBD1
V: TRBV29-1
DNA: TGCAGCGCTTTGAGACAGGGTAACTCTGGGGCCAACGTCCTGACTTTC
CDR3: CSALRQGNSGANVLTF

size: -
J: TRBJ2-7
D: TRBD1
V: TRBV20-1
DNA: TGCAGTGTCCTGCCCAGGGACAGGGCGAGCTCCTACGAGCAGTACTTC
CDR3: CSVLPRDRASSYEQYF

size: -
J: TRBJ2-7
D: -
V: TRBV29-1
DNA: TGCAGCGTCGGTAGCGGTTACGAGCAGTACTTC
CDR3: CSVGSGYEQYF

size: -
J: TRBJ2-7
D: -
V: TRBV4-1
DNA: TGCGCCAGCAGTTCAAAGCGAGGGCCCTACGAGCAGTACTTC
CDR3: CASSSKRGPYEQYF

size: -
J: TRBJ2-2
D: -
V: TRBV7-3
DNA: TGTGCCAGCAGCTTCAAGAAAGGCACCGGGGAGCTGTTTTTT
CDR3: CASSFKKGTGELFF

size: -
J: TRBJ2-7
D: -
V: TRBV7-6
DNA: TGTGCCAGCAGCCCTTACGGGGGCGCAGTCTACGAGCAGTACTTC
CDR3: CASSPYGGAVYEQYF

size: once
J: TRBJ2-3
D: -
V: TRBV19
DNA: TGTGCCAGTATGGGGGGCGAGGAAGGTACGCAGTATTTT
CDR3: CASMGGEEGTQYF

size: -
J: TRBJ2-2
D: TRBD1
V: TRBV15
DNA: TGTGCCACCAGCATACACAGGGGCACCGGGGAGCTGTTTTTT
CDR3: CATSIHRGTGELFF

size: -
J: TRBJ2-4
D: TRBD2
V: TRBV29-1
DNA: TGCAGCGTTGGCCTAGCGGGAGAGATGGACGCCAAAAACATTCAGTACTTC
CDR3: CSVGLAGEMDAKNIQYF

size: -
J: TRBJ2-2
D: TRBD1
V: TRBV9
DNA: TGTGCCAGCAGCCCCGGACAGGGTGCGGGCACCGGGGAGCTGTTTTTT
CDR3: CASSPGQGAGTGELFF

size: -
J: TRBJ2-1
D: TRBD2
V: TRBV20-1
DNA: TGCAGTGCTAGACATTTTCCGGGACTAGCTCGGGGGAACAATGAGCAGTTCTTC
CDR3: CSARHFPGLARGNNEQFF

size: -
J: TRBJ2-5
D: -
V: TRBV28
DNA: TGTGCCAGCGGGAAGGGGCACCAAGAGACCCAGTACTTC
CDR3: CASGKGHQETQYF

size: -
J: TRBJ2-3
D: TRBD2
V: TRBV6-1
DNA: TGTGCCAGCAGCCCTTGGGGACTAGCGGGAGCAACAGATACGCAGTATTTT
CDR3: CASSPWGLAGATDTQYF

size: once
J: TRBJ2-7
D: TRBD2
V: TRBV28
DNA: TGTGCCAGCAGTCTCCTCGGCGGGAGATACGAGCAGTACTTC
CDR3: CASSLLGGRYEQYF

size: few
J: TRBJ2-1
D: -
V: TRBV11-2
DNA: TGTGCCAGCAGCTTCCGGGGTAACTACAATGAGCAGTTCTTC
CDR3: CASSFRGNYNEQFF

size: once
J: TRBJ2-7
D: -
V: TRBV14
DNA: TGTGCCAGCAGCCAAGGAGGTCCTCCCTCCTACGAGCAGTACTTC
CDR3: CASSQGGPPSYEQYF

size: few
J: TRBJ2-2
D: -
V: TRBV9
DNA: TGTGCCAGCAGCCCCTTACAGGGAACGAACACCGGGGAGCTGTTTTTT
CDR3: CASSPLQGTNTGELFF

size: -
J: TRBJ2-7
D: TRBD1
V: TRBV12-3/TRBV12-4
DNA: TGTGCCGGCAGTTTCCGGGACAGGGGCGCGGGGGGAAACGAGCAGTACTTC
CDR3: CAGSFRDRGAGGNEQYF

size: -
J: TRBJ2-2
D: TRBD2
V: TRBV29-1
DNA: TGCAGCGTACAGCGGGAGGGCCCCACCGGGGAGCTGTTTTTT
CDR3: CSVQREGPTGELFF

size: -
J: TRBJ2-5
D: TRBD2
V: TRBV27
DNA: TGTGCCAGCAGAACGACTAGCGGGAGGGAAGAGACCCAGTACTTC
CDR3: CASRTTSGREETQYF

size: -
J: TRBJ1-5
D: -
V: TRBV28
DNA: TGTGCCAGCAGTTTAAGCGGAGTGGTTAATCAGCCCCAGCATTTT
CDR3: CASSLSGVVNQPQHF

size: -
J: TRBJ2-1
D: -
V: TRBV27
DNA: TGTGCCGTCAGGGCGGGCGGCTACAATGAGCAGTTCTTC
CDR3: CAVRAGGYNEQFF

size: -
J: TRBJ1-3
D: -
V: TRBV28
DNA: TGTGCCAGCAGTGCCCTTAGAAGGGATTACGCCATATATTTT
CDR3: CASSALRRDYAIYF

size: -
J: TRBJ2-3
D: -
V: TRBV12-3/TRBV12-4
DNA: TGTGCCAGCAGGGAGGTGGCGGGCACAGATACGCAGTATTTT
CDR3: CASREVAGTDTQYF

size: -
J: TRBJ1-4
D: -
V: TRBV21-1
DNA: TGTGCCAGCAGCAGACCCGGGTGCGAAAAACTGTTTTTT
CDR3: CASSRPGCEKLFF

size: once
J: TRBJ2-7
D: -
V: TRBV2
DNA: TGTGCCAGCAGTGAATGGGCCGGGTACGAGCAGTACTTC
CDR3: CASSEWAGYEQYF

size: -
J: TRBJ2-1
D: TRBD1
V: TRBV7-9
DNA: TGTGCCAGCAGCCCCGTCGGACAGGGTGGAAATGAGCAGTTCTTC
CDR3: CASSPVGQGGNEQFF

size: -
J: TRBJ2-1
D: -
V: TRBV9
DNA: TGTGCCAGCAGCGTAGCCGGGGCCAATGAGCAGTTCTTC
CDR3: CASSVAGANEQFF

size: few
J: TRBJ2-1
D: -
V: TRBV27
DNA: TGTGCCAGCAGTTTAATAGCGAATGAGCAGTTCTTC
CDR3: CASSLIANEQFF

size: -
J: TRBJ1-2
D: -
V: TRBV15
DNA: TGTGCCACCAGCAGAGACAGCGGGGGATATGGCTACACCTTC
CDR3: CATSRDSGGYGYTF

size: few
J: TRBJ1-5
D: -
V: TRBV25-1
DNA: TGTGCCAGCAGTGATTCGGGGAATCAGCCCCAGCATTTT
CDR3: CASSDSGNQPQHF

size: -
J: TRBJ1-2
D: -
V: TRBV7-9
DNA: TGTGCCAGCAGCTTGGGGAGGGCGGGAGGCTACACCTTC
CDR3: CASSLGRAGGYTF

size: -
J: TRBJ2-1
D: -
V: TRBV19
DNA: TGTGCCAGTAGTATCTCCCTCGACAGCTACAATGAGCAGTTCTTC
CDR3: CASSISLDSYNEQFF

size: -
J: TRBJ2-5
D: TRBD2
V: TRBV27
DNA: TGTGCCAGCAGTTTATCCTCGGGAGGGGTGGAGACCCAGTACTTC
CDR3: CASSLSSGGVETQYF